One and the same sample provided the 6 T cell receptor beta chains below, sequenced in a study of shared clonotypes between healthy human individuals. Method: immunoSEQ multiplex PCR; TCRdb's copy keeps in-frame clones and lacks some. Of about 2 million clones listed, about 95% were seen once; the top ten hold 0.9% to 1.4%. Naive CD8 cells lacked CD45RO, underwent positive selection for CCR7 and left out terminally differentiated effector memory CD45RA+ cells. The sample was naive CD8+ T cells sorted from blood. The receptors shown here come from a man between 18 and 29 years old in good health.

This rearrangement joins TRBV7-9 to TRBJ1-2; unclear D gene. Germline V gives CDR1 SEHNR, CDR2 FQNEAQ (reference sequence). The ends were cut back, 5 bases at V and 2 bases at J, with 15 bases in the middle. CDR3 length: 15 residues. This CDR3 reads CASSLTTGTNYGYTF. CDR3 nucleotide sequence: TGTGCCAGCAGCCTCACGACCGGTACGAACTATGGCTACACCTTC.

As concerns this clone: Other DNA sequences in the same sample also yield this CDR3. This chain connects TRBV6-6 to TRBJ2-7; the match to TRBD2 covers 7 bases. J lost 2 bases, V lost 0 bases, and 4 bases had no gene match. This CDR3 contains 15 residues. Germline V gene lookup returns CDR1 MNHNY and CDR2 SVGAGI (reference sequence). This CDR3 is CASSYSTGGTYEQYF. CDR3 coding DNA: TGTGCCAGCAGTTACTCGACGGGGGGAACCTACGAGCAGTACTTC.

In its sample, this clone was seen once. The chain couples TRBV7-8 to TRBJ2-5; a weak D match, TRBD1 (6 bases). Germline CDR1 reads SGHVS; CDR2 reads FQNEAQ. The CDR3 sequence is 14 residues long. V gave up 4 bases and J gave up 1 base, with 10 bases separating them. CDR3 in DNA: TGTGCCAGCAGCTACCAGACAGGCCAAGAGACCCAGTACTTC. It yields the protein CASSYQTGQETQYF. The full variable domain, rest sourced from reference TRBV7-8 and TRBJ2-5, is GAGVSQSPRYKVAKRGQDVALRCDPISGHVSLFWYQQALGQGPEFLTYFQNEAQLDKSGLPSDRFFAERPEGSVSTLKIQRTQQEDSAVYLCASSYQTGQETQYFGPGTRLLVL.

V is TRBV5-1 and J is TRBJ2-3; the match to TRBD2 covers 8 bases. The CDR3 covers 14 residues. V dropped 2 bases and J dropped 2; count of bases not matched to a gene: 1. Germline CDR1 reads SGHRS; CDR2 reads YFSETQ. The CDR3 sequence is CASSLLADTDTQYF. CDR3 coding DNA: TGCGCCAGCAGCTTACTAGCGGACACAGATACGCAGTATTTT.

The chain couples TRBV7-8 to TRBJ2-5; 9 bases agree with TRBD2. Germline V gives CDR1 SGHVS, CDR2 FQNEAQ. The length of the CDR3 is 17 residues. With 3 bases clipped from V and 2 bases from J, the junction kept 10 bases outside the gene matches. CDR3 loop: CASSFFPPSGVQETQYF. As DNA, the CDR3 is TGTGCCAGCAGCTTTTTCCCTCCTAGCGGGGTACAAGAGACCCAGTACTTC.

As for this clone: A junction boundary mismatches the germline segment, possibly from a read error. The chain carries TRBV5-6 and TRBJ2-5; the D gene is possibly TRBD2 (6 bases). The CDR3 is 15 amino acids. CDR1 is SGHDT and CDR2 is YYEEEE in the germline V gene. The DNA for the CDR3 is TGTGCCAGCAGTTTGGGCTGGGACTCGTGGGAGACCCAGTACTTC. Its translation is CASSLGWDSWETQYF.